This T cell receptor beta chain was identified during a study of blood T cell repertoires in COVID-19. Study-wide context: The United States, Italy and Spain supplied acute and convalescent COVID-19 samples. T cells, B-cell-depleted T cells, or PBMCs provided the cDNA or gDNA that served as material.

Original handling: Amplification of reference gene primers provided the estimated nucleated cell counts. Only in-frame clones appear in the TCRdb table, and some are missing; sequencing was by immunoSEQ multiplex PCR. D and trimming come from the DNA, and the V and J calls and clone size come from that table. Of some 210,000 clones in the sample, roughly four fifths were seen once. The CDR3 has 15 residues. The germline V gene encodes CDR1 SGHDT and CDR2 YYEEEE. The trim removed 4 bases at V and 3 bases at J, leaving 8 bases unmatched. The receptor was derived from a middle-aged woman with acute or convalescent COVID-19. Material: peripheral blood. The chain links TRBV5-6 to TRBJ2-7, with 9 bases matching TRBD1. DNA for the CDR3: TGTGCCAGCAGCAGGGGGGACAGGGTCGTCTACGAGCAGTACTTC. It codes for CASSRGDRVVYEQYF.